This is a list of T cell receptor beta chains from one sample in a study of long-term antiretroviral therapy in people with HIV. Clones were read by immunoSEQ multiplex PCR, and TCRdb kept only the in-frame ones, dropping some. The table has tens of thousands of clones, approximately 84% seen once. The specimen was unsorted PBMCs, collected 2 years after starting antiretroviral therapy. These receptors originate from a man aged 45-60 years with HIV. Both conserved end residues are part of each CDR3. Each record gives: D gene, clone size, V gene, J gene, CDR3 length, CDR3 DNA, CDR3 protein. A D gene is named only where the DNA matches it firmly. Size is stated for part of the rows, as once, few or many counts, or as a class when the clone is expanded.

>-|few|TRBV9|TRBJ1-1|13
TGTGCCAGCAGCCCGACTGGATACACTGAAGCTTTCTTT
CASSPTGYTEAFF
>TRBD1|-|TRBV7-9|TRBJ2-7|16
TGTGCCAGCAGCCAGGCCGTCGGACAGGGGGCGGACGAGCAGTACTTC
CASSQAVGQGADEQYF
>TRBD2|-|TRBV4-1|TRBJ2-2|15
TGCGCCAGCAGCCAAGGGCGGGGGTATTTGGGGGAGCTGTTTTTT
CASSQGRGYLGELFF
>-|-|TRBV5-4|TRBJ2-7|14
TGTGCCAGCAGCTTGGGACAGGACCTACGTGAGCAGTACTTC
CASSLGQDLREQYF
>-|-|TRBV5-1|TRBJ1-4|14
TGCGCCAGCAGCTTGGGTGGGGCCGATGAAAAACTGTTTTTT
CASSLGGADEKLFF
>-|-|TRBV10-3|TRBJ1-2|14
TGTGCCATCAGTGAGGTTATACAGGTCGGGGGCTACACCTTC
CAISEVIQVGGYTF
>TRBD1|-|TRBV7-2|TRBJ1-1|14
TGTGCCAGCAGCCTGGGACAGGGAAACACTGAAGCTTTCTTT
CASSLGQGNTEAFF
>-|-|TRBV4-3|TRBJ1-5|14
TGCGCCAGCAGCCAAGATCTAGATGTCCAGCCCCAGCATTTT
CASSQDLDVQPQHF
>TRBD1|-|TRBV4-3|TRBJ2-1|16
TGCGCCAGCAGCCAAGTTTGGGACAGTCGCCACAATGAGCAGTTCTTC
CASSQVWDSRHNEQFF
>-|-|TRBV5-1|TRBJ2-3|14
TGCGCCAGCAGCTTGAGGCTCCGCACAGATACGCAGTATTTT
CASSLRLRTDTQYF
>TRBD1|-|TRBV4-3|TRBJ1-4|16
TGCGCCAGCAGCCCGCGGGGCGGGACAGGGGAGGAAAAACTGTTTTTT
CASSPRGGTGEEKLFF
>-|few|TRBV2|TRBJ1-3|15
TGTGCCAGCACTATCACGAACCTCTCTGGAAACACCATATATTTT
CASTITNLSGNTIYF
>TRBD1|-|TRBV15|TRBJ1-6|16
TGTGCCACCAGCAGAGATCGAGTTAACAGGGGTTCACCCCTCCACTTT
CATSRDRVNRGSPLHF
>TRBD1|once|TRBV28|TRBJ2-7|14
TGTGCCAGCAGTCCCTGGGACAGAACCTACGAGCAGTACTTC
CASSPWDRTYEQYF
>-|-|TRBV28|TRBJ2-7|14
TGTGCCAGCAGTTCGACAGACAGTCCCAGCGAGCAGTACTTC
CASSSTDSPSEQYF
>-|-|TRBV11-2|TRBJ2-2|13
TGTGCCAGCAGTCAAGACAGAGGCGGGGAGCTGTTTTTT
CASSQDRGGELFF
>-|few|TRBV6-5|TRBJ1-2|14
TGTGCCAGCAGTTCGGGAGTTGGCCTCTATGGCTACACCTTC
CASSSGVGLYGYTF
>TRBD1|few|TRBV5-1|TRBJ1-6|15
TGCGCCAGCAGCAGATGGACAGGTGATAATTCACCCCTCCACTTT
CASSRWTGDNSPLHF
>-|-|TRBV4-1|TRBJ2-1|18
TGCGCCAGCAGCCCCTGGGCATCATTCAGGGTGAAATACAATGAGCAGTTCTTC
CASSPWASFRVKYNEQFF
>-|few|TRBV9|TRBJ2-2|14
TGTGCCAGCAGCGTAGAACCGCTGGCCGGGGAGCTGTTTTTT
CASSVEPLAGELFF
>-|-|TRBV28|TRBJ1-2|12
TGTGCCAGCACAAGGGGCGGGTATGGCTACACCTTC
CASTRGGYGYTF
>TRBD1|-|TRBV5-1|TRBJ2-5|15
TGCGCCAGCAGCTATACCTACGACAGGGATAAGACCCAGTACTTC
CASSYTYDRDKTQYF
>TRBD1|once|TRBV28|TRBJ2-7|14
TGTGCCAGCAGTAAGCAGGGGGCAGTTTACGAGCAGTACTTC
CASSKQGAVYEQYF
>-|-|TRBV28|TRBJ1-2|14
TGTGCCAGCAGTTACCCCGGGACCCGCTATGGCTACACCTTC
CASSYPGTRYGYTF